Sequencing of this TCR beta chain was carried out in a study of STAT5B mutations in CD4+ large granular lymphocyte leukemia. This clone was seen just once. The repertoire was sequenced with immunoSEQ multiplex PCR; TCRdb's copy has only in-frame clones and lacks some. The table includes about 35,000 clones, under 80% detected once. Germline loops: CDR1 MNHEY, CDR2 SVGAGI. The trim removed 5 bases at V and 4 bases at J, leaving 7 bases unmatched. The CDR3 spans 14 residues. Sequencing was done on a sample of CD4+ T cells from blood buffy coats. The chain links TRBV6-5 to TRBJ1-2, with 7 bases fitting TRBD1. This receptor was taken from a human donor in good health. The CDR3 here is CASSLQGHGYGYTF. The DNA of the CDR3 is TGTGCCAGCAGTCTACAGGGGCACGGCTATGGCTACACCTTC.